A single sample is the source of the 8 T cell receptor beta chains below, sequenced in a study of shared clonotypes between healthy human individuals. TCRdb keeps only in-frame clones here, not all; method: immunoSEQ multiplex PCR. This sample has 550,000 to 700,000 clones, with around 73% found just once. Sequenced input: memory CD4+ T cells sorted from blood. Stated subset: CD45RA-negative fraction. These receptors all come from a woman in her twenties or thirties in good health.

For the CDR3, the DNA is TGTGCCAGCAGCGAAGGGACTAGCAGACAAGAGACCCAGTACTTC. Residues: CASSEGTSRQETQYF. The chain employs TRBV7-6 and TRBJ2-5, with TRBD2 matching over 9 bases. After removal of 5 bases from V and 2 bases from J, the junction contained 6 bases not matched to a gene. Germline V gene data show CDR1 as SGHVS and CDR2 as FNYEAQ. This CDR3 is 15 amino acids long.

This clone has a count of ten or more. The V and J genes are TRBV7-9 and TRBJ1-2; D is perhaps TRBD1 (5 bases). The germline V gene encodes CDR1 SEHNR and CDR2 FQNEAQ (reference sequence). CDR3 length: 16 residues. Trimming took off 1 base at V and 4 bases at J, with 16 bases between the two ends. CDR3 protein: CASSLDFGGVGYGYTF. CDR3 nucleotides: TGTGCCAGCAGCTTAGATTTCGGGGGTGTGGGCTATGGCTACACCTTC.

This clone occurred a few times. This chain connects TRBV11-1 to TRBJ2-5; D unclear. Germline V CDR1 and CDR2: SGHAT, FQDESV (reference sequence). V was pared by 3 bases and J by 3 bases, with 5 bases between. This CDR3 has 12 residues. CDR3 in amino acids: CASSFNEETQYF. CDR3 sequence (DNA): TGTGCCAGCAGCTTCAATGAAGAGACCCAGTACTTC.

V is TRBV15 and J is TRBJ2-3, with a possible D match to TRBD1 (5 bases). Germline assignment: CDR1 LNHNV and CDR2 YYDKDF (reference sequence). V was pared by 3 bases and J by 3 bases, with 13 bases between. The CDR3 sequence is 15 residues long. The CDR3 loop is CATSSTPGQTDTQYF. The CDR3, as DNA: TGTGCCACCAGCAGCACCCCTGGACAAACAGATACGCAGTATTTT. The variable domain in full, with the rest retrieved from reference TRBV15 and TRBJ2-3, is DAMVIQNPRYQVTQFGKPVTLSCSQTLNHNVMYWYQQKSSQAPKLLFHYYDKDFNNEADTPDNFQSRRPNTSFCFLDIRSPGLGDTAMYLCATSSTPGQTDTQYFGPGTRLTVL.

The V and J genes are TRBV27 and TRBJ2-1; 7 nucleotides line up with TRBD2. CDR1 MNHEY and CDR2 SMNVEV come from the germline V gene (reference sequence). Germline trimming cut 5 bases from V and 6 bases from J; bases unmatched to any gene: 13. The CDR3 spans 16 residues. In nucleotides, the CDR3 is TGTGCCAGCAGTGCCTTAGCGGGTTCTCCCTCCAATGAGCAGTTCTTC. It codes for CASSALAGSPSNEQFF.

The DNA for the CDR3 is TGTGCCATCAGTGATGCTAGCGGAAGACATGACACCGGGGAGCTGTTTTTT. It encodes CAISDASGRHDTGELFF. The J gene is TRBJ2-2, the V gene TRBV10-3; the match to TRBD2 covers 7 bases. After removal of 3 bases from V and 3 bases from J, the junction contained 10 bases not matched to a gene. In germline, CDR1 is ENHRY, CDR2 SYGVKD. The CDR3 is 17 amino acids.

This clone was seen only a few times. This rearrangement joins TRBV11-2 to TRBJ2-5; TRBD2 aligns across 8 bases. Looked up from germline, CDR1 is SGHAT and CDR2 is FQNNGV. V shed 6 bases and J 2 bases; nucleotides not matched to a gene: 8. The CDR3 runs 15 residues. CDR3 amino acids: CASRGQSGSQETQYF. For the CDR3, the DNA is TGTGCCAGCAGGGGTCAGAGCGGGAGTCAAGAGACCCAGTACTTC.

This clone turned up a few times. Other nucleotide sequences from this sample produce the same CDR3. The chain links TRBV4-1 to TRBJ1-4; D perhaps matches TRBD1 (5 bases). This CDR3 is 15 amino acids long. Trimming pared 1 base from V and 2 bases from J, leaving 8 bases between. Germline loops: CDR1 MGHRA, CDR2 YSYEKL. In DNA form, the CDR3 reads TGCGCCAGCAGCCAAGGACAGAGCACTAATGAAAAACTGTTTTTT. This codes for CASSQGQSTNEKLFF.